This T cell receptor beta chain was observed in a study of cytomegalovirus exposure and HLA in healthy donors. About the study: Out of approximately 400 genotyped donors, approximately 84% belonged to the Caucasian-associated ancestry cluster. General study points: In a later analysis, productive TCRs from donors in an Asian-associated ancestry cluster reportedly carried fewer N-insertions than the cohort mean. Roughly uniform depth of sequencing across donors was assumed in presence/absence analyses.

Researchers ran the PCR with 60 Vbeta and 13 Jbeta primers. Sequencing used immunoSEQ multiplex PCR; TCRdb keeps in-frame clones, though not all of them. The sample lists 18,000 or so clones; about 75% were seen once. The germline V gene encodes CDR1 LGHNT and CDR2 FRNRAP. V lost 3 bases and J lost 7, with 13 bases in between. This CDR3 has 14 residues. Each donor was healthy, and each was a bone marrow donor. Note on this clone: The antigen remains unidentified.

Input material: PBMCs. The chain links TRBV12-5 to TRBJ1-5; tentatively, D is TRBD1 (5 bases). The sequence was collected from a man younger than 30 in good health and CMV-seronegative. Here the CDR3 reads CASGLAVQGQPQHF. CDR3 in DNA: TGTGCTAGTGGTTTAGCCGTTCAGGGACAGCCCCAGCATTTT.